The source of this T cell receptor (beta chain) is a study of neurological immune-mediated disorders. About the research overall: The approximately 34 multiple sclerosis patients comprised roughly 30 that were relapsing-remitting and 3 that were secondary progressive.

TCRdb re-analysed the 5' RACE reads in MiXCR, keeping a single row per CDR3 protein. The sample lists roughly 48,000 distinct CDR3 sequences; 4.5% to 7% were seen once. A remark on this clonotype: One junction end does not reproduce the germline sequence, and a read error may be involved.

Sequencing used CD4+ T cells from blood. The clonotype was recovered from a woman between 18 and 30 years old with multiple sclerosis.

CDR3 nucleotides: TGTGCTAGCAGTCCGAGGGTCAAGACAGGGACCCAAGAGACCCAGTACTTC. Protein sequence: CASSPRVKTGTQETQYF. The chain is built from TRBV7-7 and TRBJ2-5; 7 bases align to TRBD1. Germline lookup yields CDR1 SSHAT and CDR2 FNYEAQ (reference sequence). The CDR3 consists of 17 residues.